Included here is one T cell receptor (beta chain) sequence, with context. The target antigen is unknown. Generated by immunoSEQ multiplex PCR, the TCRdb table keeps only in-frame clones and is missing some. Of 350,000 to 450,000 clones in the sample, about nine tenths are singletons; the top ten hold about 3.4%. Germline V CDR1 and CDR2: PRHDT, FYEKMQ (reference sequence). With 6 bases clipped from V and 4 bases from J, the junction kept 6 bases outside the gene matches. CDR3 length: 14 residues. The data derive from a study of Ad26.COV2.S vaccination and SARS-CoV-2 variants. Study-level results: Using TCR breadth and depth analyses may have led to underestimated total T cell responses.

The treatment denotes: 19 received Ad26.COV2.S at low or high dose, single or two shots; a few received placebo; per-sample allocation not given. The samples date from day 63 after the first vaccine or placebo injection. Boston hosted the donor, who was an adult aged 18-55 years. The chain joins TRBV13 to TRBJ1-1; 9 positions match TRBD1. The TCR comes from a person between 18 and 60 years old who received the Ad26.COV2.S COVID-19 vaccine or a placebo. Source: peripheral blood, taken in a trial of Ad26.COV2.S vaccine versus placebo. The CDR3 sequence: CASSPGTGSTEAFF. CDR3 nucleotide sequence: TGTGCCAGCAGTCCCGGGACAGGGTCCACTGAAGCTTTCTTT.